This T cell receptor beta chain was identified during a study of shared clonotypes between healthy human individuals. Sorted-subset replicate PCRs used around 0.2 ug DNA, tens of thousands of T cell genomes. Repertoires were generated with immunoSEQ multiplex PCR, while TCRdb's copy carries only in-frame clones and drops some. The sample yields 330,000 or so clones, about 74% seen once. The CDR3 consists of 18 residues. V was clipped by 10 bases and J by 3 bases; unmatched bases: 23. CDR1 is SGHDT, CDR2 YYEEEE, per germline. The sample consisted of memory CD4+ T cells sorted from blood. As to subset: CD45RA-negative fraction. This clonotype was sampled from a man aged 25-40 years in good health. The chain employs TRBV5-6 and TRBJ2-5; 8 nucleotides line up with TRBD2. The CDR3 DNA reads TGTGCCGGATCGGCCCGAAAGTTGAGCGGGGGTAGAGAAGAGACCCAGTACTTC. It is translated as CAGSARKLSGGREETQYF.